The entry that follows covers one TCR beta chain sequence. Its antigen is as yet unknown. Compared with germline, one end of the junction differs, possibly owing to a read error. RNA transcripts were the source from which TCR beta CDR3 regions were amplified. Investigators did first-round RT-PCR with HTBI primers, then second-round multiplex PCR. Each CDR3 protein gets one entry after TCRdb re-called the multiplex PCR reads with MiXCR. The sample comprises 500,000 to 800,000 distinct CDR3 sequences, roughly 41% of which are singletons, and 2.5% to 3.5% rests with the top ten. This record comes from a study of Graves' ophthalmopathy and Graves' hyperthyroidism. Study findings and constraints: Sensitivity of roughly 64% and specificity of approximately 73% were achieved by the model that predicted ophthalmopathy progression.

The CDR3 is made up of 14 amino acids. CDR1 is LNHDA, CDR2 SQIVND, per germline (reference sequence). Moderate-to-severe activity, CAS at least 3, NOSPECS at least 4 and duration under 3 months characterized donors with ophthalmopathy. The TCR was taken from an adult man with Graves' ophthalmopathy. Input material: peripheral blood. The chain recombines TRBV19 with TRBJ2-7; 9 positions agree with TRBD2. This CDR3 is CAGRTVAGAREQYF. For the CDR3, the DNA is TGCGCCGGTAGGACCGTAGCGGGAGCTCGCGAGCAGTACTTC.